The 10 T cell receptor beta chains given below trace back to one sample, sequenced in a study of T cell repertoires in cytomegalovirus infection. These receptors are not linked to any known antigen. TCRdb re-called the reads through MiXCR, storing one row per CDR3 protein. The sample carries about 310,000 distinct CDR3 sequences, 25% recorded once. This material consisted of cultured PBMCs, taken from culture after CMV antigen stimulation. Source of these receptors: a human donor in good health (CMV status not recorded). Some clones in this sample may be carry-over from other donors' samples.

This clonotype occurred many times. The rearrangement joins TRBV27 to TRBJ1-1; tentative D call: TRBD1 (5 bases). Looked up from germline, CDR1 is MNHEY and CDR2 is SMNVEV (reference sequence). This CDR3 is 13 amino acids long. The V and J ends lost 7 bases and 5 bases respectively, with 14 bases between them. CDR3 sequence (DNA): TGTGCCAGCAACTCCGTGGGGCTGACTGAAGCTTTCTTT. Protein sequence: CASNSVGLTEAFF.

This clonotype was detected many times. J is TRBJ1-4 and V is TRBV6-1; D gene uncertain. V was trimmed by 6 bases and J by 5 bases, leaving 16 bases between them. Germline V gene data show CDR1 as MNHNS and CDR2 as SASEGT. The CDR3 contains 15 residues. CDR3 region: CASRSNSLVNEKLFF. CDR3 coding DNA: TGTGCCAGCAGAAGCAACAGCTTAGTAAATGAAAAACTGTTTTTT.

The J gene is TRBJ1-2, the V gene TRBV20-1; 8 bases are a match to TRBD1. Losses at the gene ends were 0 bases for V and 5 bases for J; bases not matched to a gene: 8. Germline assignment: CDR1 DFQATT and CDR2 SNEGSKA (reference sequence). The CDR3 runs 15 residues. The CDR3 protein is CSAREGQGMRYGYTF. The CDR3 bases are TGCAGTGCTAGAGAAGGACAGGGTATGCGGTATGGCTACACCTTC.

J is TRBJ1-5 and V is TRBV10-3; no firm D call. V shed 7 bases and J shed 7 bases, with 14 bases lying between them. Germline-derived CDR1 and CDR2 are ENHRY and SYGVKD. CDR3 length: 13 residues. Here the CDR3 DNA reads TGTGCCATCACCGAGCGGGATGGCCAGCCCCAGCATTTT. Protein sequence: CAITERDGQPQHF.

This chain joins TRBV5-1 and TRBJ2-1; 13 bases align to TRBD2. The CDR3 extends over 15 amino acids. J was trimmed by 6 bases and V by 4 bases; bases with no gene match: 4. Germline CDR1 SGHRS, CDR2 YFSETQ. The CDR3 coding sequence is TGCGCCAGCAGCAAGGGACTAGCGGGAATCAATGAGCAGTTCTTC. Its translation: CASSKGLAGINEQFF.

This clonotype was picked up a small number of times. The rearrangement uses TRBV2 and TRBJ2-1, with 9 bases matching TRBD2. V was clipped by 8 bases and J by 0 bases; unmatched bases: 5. CDR3 length: 15 residues. Germline V gives CDR1 SNHLY, CDR2 FYNNEI. The CDR3 spells CASGSGSYSYNEQFF. As DNA, the CDR3 is TGTGCCAGCGGTAGCGGGAGTTACTCCTACAATGAGCAGTTCTTC.

This clonotype was seen at least ten times. V and J are TRBV28 and TRBJ2-5, with 7 bases fitting TRBD2. Germline V lookup: CDR1 MDHEN, CDR2 SYDVKM. CDR3 size: 14 residues. The V segment lost 7 bases and the J segment 1 base; nucleotides outside the gene matches: 6. The CDR3 DNA reads as TGTGCCAGCACCCCGGGGGGAGTCCAAGAGACCCAGTACTTC. Its translation is CASTPGGVQETQYF.

This clonotype was observed many times. V gene TRBV7-8 combines with J gene TRBJ1-5; D remains ambiguous. Trimming removed 5 bases at V and 1 base at J, with 15 bases between. CDR3 length: 16 amino acids. In germline, CDR1 is SGHVS, CDR2 FQNEAQ. The CDR3 sequence: CASSPDLGFSNQPQHF. CDR3 nucleotide sequence: TGTGCCAGCAGCCCTGATTTGGGATTCAGCAATCAGCCCCAGCATTTT.

This clonotype was recorded at least ten times. The chain uses TRBV12-3 or TRBV12-4 and TRBJ1-6; D is unresolved. The CDR3 length is 16 residues. Between the trimmed V and J ends, which lost 3 bases and 0 bases, there was a span of 9 bases. The CDR3 nucleotides read TGTGCCAGCAGTTTGACGGGAAGCTCCTATAATTCACCCCTCCACTTT. Residues: CASSLTGSSYNSPLHF.

The rearrangement links TRBV15 to TRBJ2-7, with 7 bases identical to TRBD1. Per the germline V gene, CDR1 is LNHNV and CDR2 is YYDKDF (reference sequence). There are 13 residues in the CDR3. J gave up 9 bases and V 1 base, and 6 bases lay outside the gene matches. The CDR3 loop is CATSRVTGALQYF. The CDR3 region has the DNA TGTGCCACCAGCAGAGTCACAGGGGCTTTGCAGTACTTC.